The clone carrying this T cell receptor (beta chain) was seen a handful of times. Its antigen is currently unknown. This record belongs to a study of early T cells in non-severe SARS-CoV-2 infection. Study information: From unsorted whole blood, bulk RNA was sequenced, and the chains remained unpaired.

Individual cDNA molecules were tagged with unique molecular identifiers. TCRdb reanalysed the 5' RACE reads using MiXCR and keeps one entry per CDR3 protein. The sample lists 64,000 or so distinct CDR3 sequences; around 10% were seen once. The V end lost 3 bases, the J end lost 1 base, and 7 bases lay between the germline ends. The CDR3 covers 13 residues. Germline V gene sequence: CDR1 KGHSH, CDR2 LQKENI. Overall study results and limits: Anti-spike CD8 specificities were favored by VDJdb matching, whose results missed private and CD4 specificities.

Sequencing was performed on whole blood, taken at baseline. This receptor was identified in an adult who was a healthcare worker with PCR-confirmed SARS-CoV-2 infection or an uninfected control (not recorded which). The chain recombines TRBV18 with TRBJ2-7; TRBD1 is a possible D gene (5 bases). The CDR3 sequence: CASSPDNSYEQYF. In DNA, the CDR3 is TGTGCCAGCTCACCGGACAATTCCTACGAGCAGTACTTC. Drawing the rest from reference TRBV18 and TRBJ2-7, the complete variable domain is NAGVMQNPRHLVRRRGQEARLRCSPMKGHSHVYWYRQLPEEGLKFMVYLQKENIIDESGMPKERFSAEFPKEGPSILRIQQVVRGDSAAYFCASSPDNSYEQYFGPGTRLTVT.